These 9 T cell receptor beta chains originate from one sample sequenced in a study of T-cell reconstitution after alpha-beta-depleted transplantation in children. The TCRbeta library incorporated unique molecular identifiers. MiXCR was run by TCRdb on the PCR reads, yielding one entry per CDR3 protein. The table has a few hundred thousand distinct CDR3 sequences, 25% to 30% seen once. Sequences were derived from PBMCs, sampled before TCRalphabeta/CD19-depleted stem cell transplant. Source of these receptors: a boy in the first two years of life with Wiskott-Aldrich syndrome, due to receive a stem cell transplant.

The sample holds a few counts of this clonotype. The chain uses TRBV5-1 and TRBJ1-6; tentative D call: TRBD1 (6 bases). CDR3 size: 20 residues. Germline V gives CDR1 SGHRS, CDR2 YFSETQ. V lost 0 bases and J lost 9, with 28 bases in between. The CDR3, as DNA: TGCGCCAGCAGCTTGGTATCCTTTACAGGGAAAGTTGCTAACGGTTCACCCCTCCACTTT. Translating it yields CASSLVSFTGKVANGSPLHF. The entire variable domain, with the rest obtained from reference TRBV5-1 and TRBJ1-6, is as follows: KAGVTQTPRYLIKTRGQQVTLSCSPISGHRSVSWYQQTPGQGLQFLFEYFSETQRNKGNFPGRFSGRQFSNSRSEMNVSTLELGDSALYLCASSLVSFTGKVANGSPLHFGNGTRLTVT.

On this clonotype itself: At one end, the junction sequence differs from germline, possibly due to a read error. J is TRBJ2-1 and V is TRBV5-1; 10 bases line up with TRBD2. The CDR3 length is 17 residues. The germline V gene has CDR1 SGHRS and CDR2 YFSETQ. The DNA of the CDR3 is TGCGCCTGCAGCTTGGGGTTAGGAGCGGGAGGGCCGGATGAGCAGTTCTTC. It encodes CACSLGLGAGGPDEQFF.

This clonotype was seen a handful of times. The chain recombines TRBV5-1 with TRBJ2-2; no definite D call. There are 15 residues in the CDR3. V was shortened by 4 bases and J by 0 bases, with 10 bases between the two germline ends. Germline loops: CDR1 SGHRS, CDR2 YFSETQ. DNA for the CDR3: TGCGCCAGCAGCCCCCTAGTCTCGAACACCGGGGAGCTGTTTTTT. Protein product: CASSPLVSNTGELFF.

The V call is TRBV5-1, the J call TRBJ1-1; 7 bases are shared with TRBD1. The length of the CDR3 is 16 residues. Germline V gene sequence: CDR1 SGHRS, CDR2 YFSETQ. V shed 1 base, J shed 1 base, and the junction held 7 bases outside the gene matches. The CDR3 spells CASSLRHDRANTEAFF. DNA of the CDR3: TGCGCCAGCAGCTTGAGACACGACAGGGCGAACACTGAAGCTTTCTTT. Supplemented by reference TRBV5-1 and TRBJ1-1, the full variable domain reads KAGVTQTPRYLIKTRGQQVTLSCSPISGHRSVSWYQQTPGQGLQFLFEYFSETQRNKGNFPGRFSGRQFSNSRSEMNVSTLELGDSALYLCASSLRHDRANTEAFFGQGTRLTVV.

This clonotype was detected a few times. V usage is TRBV5-1 and J usage is TRBJ2-1; possibly TRBD1 for D (6 bases). CDR1 and CDR2 (germline): SGHRS, YFSETQ. Trimming stripped 5 bases from V and 8 bases from J, with 14 bases between. This CDR3 spans 13 amino acids. In nucleotides, the CDR3 is TGCGCCAGCAGTCAACAGGGTAATGATGAGCAGTTCTTC. This encodes CASSQQGNDEQFF. The variable domain in full, with the rest retrieved from reference TRBV5-1 and TRBJ2-1, is KAGVTQTPRYLIKTRGQQVTLSCSPISGHRSVSWYQQTPGQGLQFLFEYFSETQRNKGNFPGRFSGRQFSNSRSEMNVSTLELGDSALYLCASSQQGNDEQFFGPGTRLTVL.

J is TRBJ2-7 and V is TRBV15; the D gene is possibly TRBD2 (6 bases). Trimming left V 5 bases short and J 4 bases short, with 18 bases between. CDR3 length equals 15 residues. Germline V gene data show CDR1 as LNHNV and CDR2 as YYDKDF (reference sequence). The CDR3 DNA is TGTGCCACCAGCTTGCTCCGCGGGACGTTTTACGAGCAGTACTTC. Amino acids: CATSLLRGTFYEQYF.

The V gene is TRBV11-2, the J gene TRBJ1-5; the match to TRBD1 covers 9 bases. Germline loops: CDR1 SGHAT, CDR2 FQNNGV. Losses at the gene ends were 5 bases for V and 4 bases for J; bases not matched to a gene: 6. The CDR3 is 15 amino acids. In DNA form, the CDR3 reads TGTGCCAGCAGCCAGGACAGGGGCGGAAATCAGCCCCAGCATTTT. Translated, it gives CASSQDRGGNQPQHF. Full variable domain (remainder filled in from reference TRBV11-2 and TRBJ1-5): EAGVAQSPRYKIIEKRQSVAFWCNPISGHATLYWYQQILGQGPKLLIQFQNNGVVDDSQLPKDRFSAERLKGVDSTLKIQPAKLEDSAVYLCASSQDRGGNQPQHFGDGTRLSIL.

The chain employs TRBV5-1 and TRBJ2-2; 9 nucleotides line up with TRBD1. The V segment lost 4 bases and the J segment 6 bases; nucleotides outside the gene matches: 7. The CDR3 contains 15 residues. The germline V gene encodes CDR1 SGHRS and CDR2 YFSETQ. CDR3 in amino acids: CASSRDRAVAGELFF. The CDR3 bases are TGCGCCAGCAGCCGGGACAGGGCTGTAGCCGGGGAGCTGTTTTTT.

V usage is TRBV28 and J usage is TRBJ1-5, with 7 bases aligning to TRBD1. CDR1 MDHEN and CDR2 SYDVKM come from the germline V gene. CDR3 length equals 13 residues. V lost 1 base to trimming and J lost 6 bases; unmatched junction nucleotides: 0. The CDR3 here is CASSLYRGQPQHF. The CDR3 nucleotides read TGTGCCAGCAGTTTATACAGGGGTCAGCCCCAGCATTTT.